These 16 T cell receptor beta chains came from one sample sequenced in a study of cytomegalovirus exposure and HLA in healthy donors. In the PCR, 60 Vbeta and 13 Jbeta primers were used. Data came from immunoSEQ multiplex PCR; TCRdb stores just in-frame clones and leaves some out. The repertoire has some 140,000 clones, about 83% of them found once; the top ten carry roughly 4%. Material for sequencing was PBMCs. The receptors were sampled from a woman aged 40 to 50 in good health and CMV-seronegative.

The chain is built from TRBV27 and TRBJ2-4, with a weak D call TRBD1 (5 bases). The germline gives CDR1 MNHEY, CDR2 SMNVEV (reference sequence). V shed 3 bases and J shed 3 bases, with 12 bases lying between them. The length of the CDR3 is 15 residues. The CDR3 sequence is CASSFKGLIKNIQYF. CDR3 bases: TGTGCCAGCAGTTTCAAGGGGTTGATCAAAAACATTCAGTACTTC.

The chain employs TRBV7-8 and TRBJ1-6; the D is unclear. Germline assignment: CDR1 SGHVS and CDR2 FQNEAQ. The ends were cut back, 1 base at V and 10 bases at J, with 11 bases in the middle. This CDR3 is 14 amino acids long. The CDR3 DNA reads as TGTGCCAGCAGCTTAGGCGTCAGCGGCTCACCCCTCCACTTT. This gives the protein CASSLGVSGSPLHF.

As DNA, the CDR3 is TGTGCCAGCAGCTTAGTGGCGGATGGAAACACCATATATTTT. It translates to CASSLVADGNTIYF. The chain recombines TRBV11-2 with TRBJ1-3; D call uncertain. Trimming removed 1 base from V and 3 bases from J, with 7 bases in between. Germline assignment: CDR1 SGHAT and CDR2 FQNNGV. This CDR3 has 14 amino acids.

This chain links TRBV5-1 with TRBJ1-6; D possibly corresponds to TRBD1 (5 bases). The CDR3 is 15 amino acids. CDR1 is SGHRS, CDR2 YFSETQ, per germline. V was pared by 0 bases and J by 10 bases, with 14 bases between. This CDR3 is CASSLASAGQSPLHF. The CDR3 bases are TGCGCCAGCAGCTTGGCGTCGGCAGGGCAATCACCCCTCCACTTT.

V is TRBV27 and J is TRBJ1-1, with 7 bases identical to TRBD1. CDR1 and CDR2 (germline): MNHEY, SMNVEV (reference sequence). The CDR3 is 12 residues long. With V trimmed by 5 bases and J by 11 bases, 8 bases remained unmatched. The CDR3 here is CASSPATGYAFF. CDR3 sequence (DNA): TGTGCCAGCAGTCCAGCGACAGGGTACGCTTTCTTT.

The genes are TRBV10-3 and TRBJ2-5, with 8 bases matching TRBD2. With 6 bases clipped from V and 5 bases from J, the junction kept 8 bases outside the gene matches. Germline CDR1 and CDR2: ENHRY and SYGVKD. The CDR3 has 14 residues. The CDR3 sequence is CAIRERERHETQYF. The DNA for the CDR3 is TGTGCCATCAGGGAGCGGGAGCGGCACGAGACCCAGTACTTC.

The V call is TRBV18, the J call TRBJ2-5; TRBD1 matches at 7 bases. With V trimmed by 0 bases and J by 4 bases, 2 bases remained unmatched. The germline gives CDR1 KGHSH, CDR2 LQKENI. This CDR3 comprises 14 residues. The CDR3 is CASSPPPGGETQYF. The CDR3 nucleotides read TGTGCCAGCTCACCACCGCCAGGGGGAGAGACCCAGTACTTC.

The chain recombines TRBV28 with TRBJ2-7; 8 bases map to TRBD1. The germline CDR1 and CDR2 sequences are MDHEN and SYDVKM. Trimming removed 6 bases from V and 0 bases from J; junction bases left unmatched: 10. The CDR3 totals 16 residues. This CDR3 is CASRPAGTGISYEQYF. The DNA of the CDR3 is TGTGCCAGCAGACCTGCCGGGACAGGAATCTCCTACGAGCAGTACTTC.

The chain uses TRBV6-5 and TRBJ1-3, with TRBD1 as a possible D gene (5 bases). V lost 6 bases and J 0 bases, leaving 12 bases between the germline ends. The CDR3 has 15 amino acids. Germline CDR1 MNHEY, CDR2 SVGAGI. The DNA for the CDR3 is TGTGCCAGCAGGACGACAGCCCGCTCTGGAAACACCATATATTTT. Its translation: CASRTTARSGNTIYF.

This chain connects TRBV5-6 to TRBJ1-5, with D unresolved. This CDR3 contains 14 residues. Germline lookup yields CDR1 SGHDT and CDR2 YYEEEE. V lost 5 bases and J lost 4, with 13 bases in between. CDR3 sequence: CASSRSWENQPQHF. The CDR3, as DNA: TGTGCCAGCAGTCGCTCTTGGGAGAATCAGCCCCAGCATTTT.

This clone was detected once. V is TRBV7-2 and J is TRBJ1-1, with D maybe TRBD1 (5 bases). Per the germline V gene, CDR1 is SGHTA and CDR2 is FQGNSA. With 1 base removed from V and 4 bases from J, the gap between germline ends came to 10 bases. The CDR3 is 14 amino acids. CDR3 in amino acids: CASSLGAGGTEAFF. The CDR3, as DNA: TGTGCCAGCAGCTTAGGGGCGGGGGGCACTGAAGCTTTCTTT.

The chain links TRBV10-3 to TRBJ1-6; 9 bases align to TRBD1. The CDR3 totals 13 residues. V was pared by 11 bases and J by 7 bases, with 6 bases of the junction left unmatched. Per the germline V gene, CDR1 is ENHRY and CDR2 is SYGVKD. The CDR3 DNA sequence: TGTGCCGTCCGGGACAGGGAAAATTCACCCCTCCACTTT. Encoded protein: CAVRDRENSPLHF.

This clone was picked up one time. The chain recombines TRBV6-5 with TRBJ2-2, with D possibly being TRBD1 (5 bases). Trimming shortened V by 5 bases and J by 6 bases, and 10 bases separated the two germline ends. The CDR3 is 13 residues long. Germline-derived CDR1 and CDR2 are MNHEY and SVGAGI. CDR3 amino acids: CASSAPGPGELFF. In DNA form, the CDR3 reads TGTGCCAGCAGTGCACCAGGGCCCGGGGAGCTGTTTTTT.

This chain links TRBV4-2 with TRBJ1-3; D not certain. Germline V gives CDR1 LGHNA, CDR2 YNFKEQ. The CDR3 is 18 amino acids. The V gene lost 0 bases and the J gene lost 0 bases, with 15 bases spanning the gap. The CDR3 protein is CASSQDNARPFSGNTIYF. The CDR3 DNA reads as TGTGCCAGCAGCCAAGATAATGCTAGGCCTTTCTCTGGAAACACCATATATTTT.

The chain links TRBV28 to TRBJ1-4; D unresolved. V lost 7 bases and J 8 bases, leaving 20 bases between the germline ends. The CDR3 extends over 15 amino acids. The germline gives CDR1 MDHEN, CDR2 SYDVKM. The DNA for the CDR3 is TGTGCCAGCATTCTTTCGGGTTCGACGAGGGAAAAACTGTTTTTT. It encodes CASILSGSTREKLFF.

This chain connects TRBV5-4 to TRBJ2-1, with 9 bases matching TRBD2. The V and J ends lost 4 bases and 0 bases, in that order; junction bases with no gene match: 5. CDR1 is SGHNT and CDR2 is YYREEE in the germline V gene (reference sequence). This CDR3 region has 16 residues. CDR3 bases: TGTGCCAGCAGCGTACTAGCGGGTTACTCCTACAATGAGCAGTTCTTC. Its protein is CASSVLAGYSYNEQFF. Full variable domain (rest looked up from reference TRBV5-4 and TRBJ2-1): ETGVTQSPTHLIKTRGQQVTLRCSSQSGHNTVSWYQQALGQGPQFIFQYYREEENGRGNFPPRFSGLQFPNYSSELNVNALELDDSALYLCASSVLAGYSYNEQFFGPGTRLTVL.